The present TCR beta chain was sequenced within a study of blood T cell repertoires in COVID-19. For the study at large: The United States, Italy and Spain supplied acute and convalescent COVID-19 samples. Nucleic acid was either cDNA or gDNA, and it came from T cells, B-cell-depleted T cells, or PBMCs.

Trimming took off 0 bases at V and 0 bases at J, with 10 bases between the two ends. The germline gives CDR1 SGHNT, CDR2 YYREEE (reference sequence). The CDR3 covers 16 residues. Per the original methods: Estimation of nucleated cell counts relied on the amplification of reference gene primers. The assay was immunoSEQ multiplex PCR, and TCRdb's table has in-frame clones only and misses some. V, J and clone size were drawn from that table, and D and trimming were deduced from the DNA. In the table there are about 66,000 clones, around nine tenths of which are singletons. The clonotype was recovered from a man aged 65-85 years with acute or convalescent COVID-19. Sequencing was done on a sample of peripheral blood. This sequence joins TRBV5-4 and TRBJ1-3; D is perhaps TRBD1 (6 bases). For the CDR3, the DNA is TGTGCCAGCAGCTTGGGCGACAGGACCTCTGGAAACACCATATATTTT. It translates to CASSLGDRTSGNTIYF.